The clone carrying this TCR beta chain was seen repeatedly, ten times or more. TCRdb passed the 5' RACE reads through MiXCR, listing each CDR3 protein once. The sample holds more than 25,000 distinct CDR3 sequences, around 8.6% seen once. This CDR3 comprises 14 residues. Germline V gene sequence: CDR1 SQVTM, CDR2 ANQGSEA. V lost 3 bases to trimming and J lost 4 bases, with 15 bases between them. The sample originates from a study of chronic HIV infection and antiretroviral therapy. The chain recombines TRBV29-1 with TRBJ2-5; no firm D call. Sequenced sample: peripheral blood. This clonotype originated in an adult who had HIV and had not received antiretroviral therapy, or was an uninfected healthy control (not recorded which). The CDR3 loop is CSVDAYGRLETQYF. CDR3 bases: TGCAGCGTTGATGCGTACGGCAGGTTAGAGACCCAGTACTTC.